Listed here are 10 T cell receptor beta chains from one sample, sequenced in a study of blood T cell repertoires in COVID-19. Only in-frame clones appear in the TCRdb table, and some are missing; sequencing was by immunoSEQ multiplex PCR. In the table there are 60,000 to 75,000 clones, more than 75% of which are singletons. Material: peripheral blood. All receptors derive from a man aged 50 to 59 with active COVID-19.

The genes are TRBV28 and TRBJ1-2, with unresolved D. Deletions cut 8 bases from V and 1 base from J, with 8 bases between. The CDR3 has 12 amino acids. CDR1 and CDR2 from the germline V gene are MDHEN and SYDVKM. DNA for the CDR3: TGTGCCAGCCGGCGGAGTAACTATGGCTACACCTTC. Translation gives CASRRSNYGYTF.

The rearrangement links TRBV4-3 to TRBJ2-3; TRBD1 matches 9 bases. Trimming removed 0 bases from V and 6 bases from J; junction bases left unmatched: 10. Germline CDR1 LGHNA, CDR2 YSLEER. This CDR3 is built from 17 residues. The CDR3 protein is CASSQDRGGTGRDTQYF. The CDR3 DNA reads as TGCGCCAGCAGCCAAGATCGGGGTGGGACAGGGCGGGATACGCAGTATTTT.

The chain joins TRBV6-2 or TRBV6-3 to TRBJ2-2, with 7 nucleotides matching TRBD1. The CDR3 sequence is 17 residues long. Per the germline V gene, CDR1 is MNHEY and CDR2 is SVGEGT. Unmatched junction bases numbered 9, after V lost 1 base and J lost 4 bases. The CDR3 sequence: CASSYFPRHRGTGELFF. The CDR3 bases are TGTGCCAGCAGTTACTTCCCGAGACACAGGGGCACCGGGGAGCTGTTTTTT.

The rearrangement uses TRBV7-2 and TRBJ2-4; D might be TRBD2 (6 bases). The germline CDR1 and CDR2 sequences are SGHTA and FQGNSA. V lost 1 base and J 8 bases, leaving 9 bases between the germline ends. This CDR3 has 13 amino acids. This CDR3 is CASSLVGEDIQYF. The CDR3 DNA sequence: TGTGCCAGCAGCTTAGTGGGGGAGGACATTCAGTACTTC. Filled out from reference TRBV7-2 and TRBJ2-4, the complete variable domain reads GAGVSQSPSNKVTEKGKDVELRCDPISGHTALYWYRQSLGQGLEFLIYFQGNSAPDKSGLPSDRFSAERTGGSVSTLTIQRTQQEDSAVYLCASSLVGEDIQYFGAGTRLSVL.

The chain couples TRBV5-5 to TRBJ1-5; D unclear. Per the germline V gene, CDR1 is SGHKS and CDR2 is YYEKEE (reference sequence). The length of the CDR3 is 15 residues. V gave up 2 bases and J gave up 0 bases, with 9 bases separating them. The CDR3 nucleotides read TGTGCCAGCAGCTTCGGGGTCTATAGCAATCAGCCCCAGCATTTT. This sequence encodes CASSFGVYSNQPQHF.

The gene calls are TRBV13 and TRBJ1-1; TRBD1 is a possible D gene (6 bases). Trimming stripped 5 bases from V and 1 base from J, with 20 bases between. Germline lookup yields CDR1 PRHDT and CDR2 FYEKMQ (reference sequence). CDR3 size: 17 residues. CDR3 sequence: CASSPGAGARRNTEAFF. Here the CDR3 DNA reads TGTGCCAGCAGCCCCGGTGCAGGGGCCCGGAGGAACACTGAAGCTTTCTTT. Looking up the rest from reference TRBV13 and TRBJ1-1 gives the full variable domain: AAGVIQSPRHLIKEKRETATLKCYPIPRHDTVYWYQQGPGQDPQFLISFYEKMQSDKGSIPDRFSAQQFSDYHSELNMSSLELGDSALYFCASSPGAGARRNTEAFFGQGTRLTVV.

CDR3 sequence (DNA): TGTGCCAGTAGTTTGCGGGGCACTGGGGACGAGCAGTACTTC. It is translated as CASSLRGTGDEQYF. The chain employs TRBV19 and TRBJ2-7; D possibly corresponds to TRBD2 (6 bases). The CDR3 has 14 residues. The germline V gene encodes CDR1 LNHDA and CDR2 SQIVND (reference sequence). V dropped 5 bases and J dropped 5 bases, with 16 bases sitting between them. The full variable domain, in which reference TRBV19 and TRBJ2-7 provide the parts outside the CDR3, is DGGITQSPKYLFRKEGQNVTLSCEQNLNHDAMYWYRQDPGQGLRLIYYSQIVNDFQKGDIAEGYSVSREKKESFPLTVTSAQKNPTAFYLCASSLRGTGDEQYFGPGTRLTVT.

For the CDR3, the DNA is TGTGCCAGCAGTTTGATTGGACAGGGCCATAATTCACCCCTCCACTTT. It yields the protein CASSLIGQGHNSPLHF. The chain is built from TRBV28 and TRBJ1-6; 8 nucleotides match TRBD1. The junction had 6 bases not matched to a gene; V was cut back by 3 bases and J by 5 bases. The CDR3 extends over 16 amino acids. CDR1 MDHEN and CDR2 SYDVKM come from the germline V gene.

The chain uses TRBV2 and TRBJ2-5, with D perhaps TRBD1 (6 bases). V dropped 5 bases and J dropped 5 bases, with 15 bases sitting between them. Per germline, CDR1 SNHLY and CDR2 FYNNEI. The CDR3 is 14 residues long. CDR3 nucleotides: TGTGCCAGCAGTTTGACAGGCCCCCGGGAGACCCAGTACTTC. Residues: CASSLTGPRETQYF.

The chain couples TRBV27 to TRBJ2-7, with D maybe TRBD2 (5 bases). Per germline, CDR1 MNHEY and CDR2 SMNVEV (reference sequence). There are 14 residues in the CDR3. The V end lost 4 bases, the J end lost 3 bases, and 13 bases lay between the germline ends. The CDR3 spells CASSSDPRVYEQYF. CDR3 sequence (DNA): TGTGCCAGCAGTTCAGACCCGCGGGTCTACGAGCAGTACTTC.